This TCR beta chain was retrieved from a study of cytomegalovirus exposure and HLA in healthy donors. The study's findings and limits: High specificity and sensitivity for cytomegalovirus status were reported for the classifier. Later analysis placed DRB1 highest and HLA-C lowest in TCR association rates, which differed by HLA locus. Further analysis, carried out later, found HLA-associated TCR beta chains more clonally expanded than equally common other chains.

With respect to this clone: Its matching antigen is unknown.

In germline, CDR1 is LGHNT, CDR2 FRNRAP. The CDR3 contains 12 residues. V was pared by 8 bases and J by 5 bases, with 5 bases of the junction left unmatched. PCR was performed using 60 Vbeta and 13 Jbeta primers. Clones were sequenced by immunoSEQ multiplex PCR, and TCRdb holds only the in-frame ones, with some missing. The table has some 120,000 clones, around 69% seen once; the top ten hold just over 8%. This sequence joins TRBV12-5 and TRBJ1-1; 7 bases map to TRBD1. Sequencing was done on a sample of PBMCs. The sequence derives from a woman aged 40 to 50 in good health and CMV-seropositive. The CDR3 sequence: CASQSQGTEAFF. CDR3 nucleotides: TGTGCTAGTCAGTCACAGGGGACTGAAGCTTTCTTT. Variable domain in full (rest from reference TRBV12-5 and TRBJ1-1): DARVTQTPRHKVTEMGQEVTMRCQPILGHNTVFWYRQTMMQGLELLAYFRNRAPLDDSGMPKDRFSAEMPDATLATLKIQPSEPRDSAVYFCASQSQGTEAFFGQGTRLTVV.